These T cell receptor beta chains were read from a single sample in a study of T cell repertoires in cytomegalovirus infection. TCRdb processed the reads anew with MiXCR; each CDR3 protein has one entry. The repertoire holds around 140,000 distinct CDR3 sequences, under 8% seen once, with roughly 17% in the top ten. Input material: PBMCs. The source is a human donor in good health (CMV status not recorded). Some clones in this sample may be carry-over from other donors' samples. Each CDR3 is given with its conserved first and last residue. A D gene is named only where the DNA matches it firmly. Clone sizes are given selectively: once, few, many, or a class where the clone is expanded.

clone_size: many
v_call: TRBV7-2
j_call: TRBJ2-7
d_call: TRBD2
cdr3_aa: CASSLVGGGDPYEQYF
cdr3_nt: TGTGCCAGCAGCTTAGTGGGCGGGGGGGACCCGTACGAGCAGTACTTC

clone_size: -
v_call: TRBV19
j_call: TRBJ1-3
d_call: -
cdr3_aa: CASSMKGLSGNTIYF
cdr3_nt: TGTGCCAGTAGTATGAAGGGGCTCTCTGGAAACACCATATATTTT

clone_size: -
v_call: TRBV19
j_call: TRBJ2-1
d_call: TRBD2
cdr3_aa: CASRVSGGHHGEQFF
cdr3_nt: TGTGCCAGTAGGGTAAGCGGGGGCCACCACGGGGAGCAGTTCTTC

clone_size: -
v_call: TRBV19
j_call: TRBJ1-5
d_call: -
cdr3_aa: CASSLRDGDYQPQHF
cdr3_nt: TGTGCCAGTAGTCTCCGGGACGGAGATTATCAGCCCCAGCATTTT

clone_size: many
v_call: TRBV29-1
j_call: TRBJ2-5
d_call: -
cdr3_aa: CSVVAGDSRGQYF
cdr3_nt: TGCAGCGTTGTCGCGGGGGACAGCAGGGGCCAGTACTTC

clone_size: few
v_call: TRBV2
j_call: TRBJ1-5
d_call: -
cdr3_aa: CASRYDSSNQPQHF
cdr3_nt: TGTGCCAGCAGATACGACAGTAGCAATCAGCCCCAGCATTTT

clone_size: many
v_call: TRBV5-5
j_call: TRBJ2-3
d_call: TRBD2
cdr3_aa: CASTSWGGGTDTQYF
cdr3_nt: TGTGCCAGCACCTCCTGGGGGGGAGGCACAGATACGCAGTATTTT

clone_size: many
v_call: TRBV28
j_call: TRBJ1-4
d_call: -
cdr3_aa: CASSLGNEKLFF
cdr3_nt: TGTGCCAGCAGTTTAGGGAATGAAAAACTGTTTTTT

clone_size: -
v_call: TRBV5-5
j_call: TRBJ2-5
d_call: TRBD1
cdr3_aa: CASSLPTGVGETQYF
cdr3_nt: TGTGCCAGCAGCTTGCCAACAGGGGTAGGGGAGACCCAGTACTTC

clone_size: many
v_call: TRBV5-1
j_call: TRBJ2-5
d_call: -
cdr3_aa: CASSLAQGPYQETQYF
cdr3_nt: TGCGCCAGCAGCTTGGCCCAGGGCCCGTACCAAGAGACCCAGTACTTC

clone_size: many
v_call: TRBV7-2
j_call: TRBJ1-1
d_call: -
cdr3_aa: CASSLDSPEAFF
cdr3_nt: TGTGCCAGCAGCTTAGATTCCCCTGAAGCTTTCTTT

clone_size: many
v_call: TRBV19
j_call: TRBJ2-2
d_call: -
cdr3_aa: CASSIKFPNTGELFF
cdr3_nt: TGTGCCAGTAGTATAAAGTTTCCGAACACCGGGGAGCTGTTTTTT

clone_size: many
v_call: TRBV12-3/TRBV12-4
j_call: TRBJ1-5
d_call: -
cdr3_aa: CASSSAVAGSNQPQHF
cdr3_nt: TGTGCCAGCAGCTCCGCTGTGGCAGGGTCCAATCAGCCCCAGCATTTT

clone_size: many
v_call: TRBV7-9
j_call: TRBJ2-5
d_call: -
cdr3_aa: CASSPKDGQETQYF
cdr3_nt: TGTGCCAGCAGCCCGAAAGACGGTCAAGAGACCCAGTACTTC

clone_size: many
v_call: TRBV7-2
j_call: TRBJ2-5
d_call: -
cdr3_aa: CASSLELRETQYF
cdr3_nt: TGTGCCAGCAGCTTAGAACTGAGAGAGACCCAGTACTTC

clone_size: -
v_call: TRBV28
j_call: TRBJ1-1
d_call: -
cdr3_aa: CAIAVQRNTEAFF
cdr3_nt: TGTGCCATCGCTGTCCAGCGGAACACTGAAGCTTTCTTT

clone_size: many
v_call: TRBV6-5
j_call: TRBJ2-1
d_call: -
cdr3_aa: CASSYRVNEQFF
cdr3_nt: TGTGCCAGCAGTTATAGGGTTAATGAGCAGTTCTTC

clone_size: many
v_call: TRBV7-6
j_call: TRBJ2-5
d_call: -
cdr3_aa: CASSTARETQYF
cdr3_nt: TGTGCCAGCAGTACCGCCCGGGAGACCCAGTACTTC

clone_size: many
v_call: TRBV6-2/TRBV6-3
j_call: TRBJ1-1
d_call: -
cdr3_aa: CASSSNNRGVNTEAFF
cdr3_nt: TGTGCCAGCAGTTCCAACAACCGGGGGGTGAACACTGAAGCTTTCTTT

clone_size: few
v_call: TRBV15
j_call: TRBJ2-7
d_call: -
cdr3_aa: CATSRDYPPEQYF
cdr3_nt: TGTGCCACCAGCAGAGATTACCCGCCCGAGCAGTACTTC

clone_size: many
v_call: TRBV7-2
j_call: TRBJ1-1
d_call: -
cdr3_aa: CASSFLSKANTEAFF
cdr3_nt: TGTGCCAGCAGCTTTCTATCTAAGGCGAACACTGAAGCTTTCTTT

clone_size: many
v_call: TRBV7-2
j_call: TRBJ1-5
d_call: -
cdr3_aa: CASSLDGSGANQPQHF
cdr3_nt: TGTGCCAGCAGCTTAGATGGCTCAGGGGCAAATCAGCCCCAGCATTTT

clone_size: many
v_call: TRBV7-9
j_call: TRBJ1-4
d_call: -
cdr3_aa: CASSARGDPNEKLFF
cdr3_nt: TGTGCCAGCAGCGCCCGTGGGGATCCTAATGAAAAACTGTTTTTT

clone_size: many
v_call: TRBV7-3
j_call: TRBJ1-1
d_call: -
cdr3_aa: CASSPGLEAFF
cdr3_nt: TGTGCCAGCAGCCCCGGCCTTGAAGCTTTCTTT

clone_size: many
v_call: TRBV7-6
j_call: TRBJ2-1
d_call: TRBD2
cdr3_aa: CASSLAGGYNEQFF
cdr3_nt: TGTGCCAGCAGTCTAGCGGGGGGTTACAATGAGCAGTTCTTC

clone_size: many
v_call: TRBV6-2/TRBV6-3
j_call: TRBJ2-2
d_call: -
cdr3_aa: CASSYALASTGELFF
cdr3_nt: TGTGCCAGCAGTTACGCTCTAGCTTCGACCGGGGAGCTGTTTTTT

clone_size: many
v_call: TRBV5-6
j_call: TRBJ1-1
d_call: -
cdr3_aa: CASSLGWGTEAFF
cdr3_nt: TGTGCCAGCAGCTTGGGGTGGGGCACTGAAGCTTTCTTT

clone_size: few
v_call: TRBV28
j_call: TRBJ2-3
d_call: TRBD1
cdr3_aa: CASTLPGQGTDTQYF
cdr3_nt: TGTGCCAGCACCCTCCCGGGACAGGGGACAGATACGCAGTATTTT

clone_size: many
v_call: TRBV7-2
j_call: TRBJ2-5
d_call: TRBD1
cdr3_aa: CASSLNRGPQYF
cdr3_nt: TGTGCCAGCAGCTTAAACAGGGGGCCCCAGTACTTC

clone_size: many
v_call: TRBV7-8
j_call: TRBJ2-7
d_call: TRBD1
cdr3_aa: CASSLAGTGFEEQYF
cdr3_nt: TGTGCCAGCAGCTTAGCGGGGACAGGGTTCGAAGAGCAGTACTTC

clone_size: many
v_call: TRBV20-1
j_call: TRBJ1-4
d_call: -
cdr3_aa: CSAGTGQGEKLFF
cdr3_nt: TGCAGTGCTGGTACGGGGCAGGGGGAAAAACTGTTTTTT